This entry concerns a single T cell receptor (beta chain). Its target is not known. Documented time point: week 5, during vaccination. In every dose of vaccine, 300 ug of mutant IDH1 20-mer peptide was given alongside topical imiquimod. Method: immunoSEQ multiplex PCR; TCRdb's copy keeps in-frame clones and lacks some. The table lists 40,000 or so clones, 70% to 90% of them singletons. This sample was taken from a study of a mutant IDH1 vaccine in newly diagnosed glioma. Study background: Patients arrived already treated with radiotherapy, temozolomide, or both, most having had both.

The CDR3 sequence is 15 residues long. Germline CDR1 is SGHRS and CDR2 is YFSETQ. The junction had 3 bases not matched to a gene; V was cut back by 0 bases and J by 6 bases. Sequencing used PBMCs, obtained from a glioma patient whose treatment included an IDH1 peptide vaccine. V gene TRBV5-1 combines with J gene TRBJ1-6; 7 bases map to TRBD1. The sequence came from a man aged 40-50 years with glioma. The CDR3 here is CASSLGQGFNSPLHF. CDR3 in DNA: TGCGCCAGCAGCTTGGGACAGGGTTTTAATTCACCCCTCCACTTT.